This TCR beta chain was obtained from a study of blood T cell repertoires in COVID-19. As handled by the study authors: Estimation of nucleated cell counts was performed using reference gene primer amplification. The assay was immunoSEQ multiplex PCR, and TCRdb's table has in-frame clones only and misses some. V and J calls and clone size follow that table, whereas D and trimming were derived from the DNA. Found here are roughly 570,000 clones, around nine tenths of them singletons; the top ten hold about 8%. V was cut by 8 bases and J by 4 bases, with 18 bases left in between. The CDR3 extends over 14 amino acids. Per the germline V gene, CDR1 is SGHAT and CDR2 is FQNNGV. Recruited during active infection, patients (from Seattle) were subsequently followed longitudinally.

This chain uses TRBV11-2 with TRBJ2-7, with D maybe TRBD1 (6 bases). The sequencing input was peripheral blood. The TCR comes from a woman aged 45 to 65 with COVID-19, enrolled during active disease. This chain's CDR3 is CASRLSRGRYEQYF. DNA of the CDR3: TGTGCCAGCCGGCTTTCCAGGGGAAGGTACGAGCAGTACTTC.